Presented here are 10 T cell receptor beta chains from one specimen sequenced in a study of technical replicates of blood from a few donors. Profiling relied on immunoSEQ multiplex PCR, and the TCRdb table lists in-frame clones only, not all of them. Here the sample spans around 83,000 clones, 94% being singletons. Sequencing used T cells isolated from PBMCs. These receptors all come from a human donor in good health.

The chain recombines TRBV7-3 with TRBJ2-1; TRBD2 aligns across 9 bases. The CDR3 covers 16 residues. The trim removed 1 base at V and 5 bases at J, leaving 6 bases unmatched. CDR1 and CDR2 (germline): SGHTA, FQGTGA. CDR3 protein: CASSLKASGENNEQFF. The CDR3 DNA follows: TGTGCCAGCAGCTTAAAGGCTAGCGGGGAGAACAATGAGCAGTTCTTC.

The CDR3 DNA is TGTGCCAGCAGTTTATCCGACAGAGACAATGAAAAACTGTTTTTT. It encodes CASSLSDRDNEKLFF. V gene TRBV28 combines with J gene TRBJ1-4, with D possibly TRBD1 on 5 matching bases. The germline V and J ends were trimmed by 1 base and 5 bases, with 11 bases remaining between them. CDR1 is MDHEN, CDR2 SYDVKM, per germline. The length of the CDR3 is 15 residues.

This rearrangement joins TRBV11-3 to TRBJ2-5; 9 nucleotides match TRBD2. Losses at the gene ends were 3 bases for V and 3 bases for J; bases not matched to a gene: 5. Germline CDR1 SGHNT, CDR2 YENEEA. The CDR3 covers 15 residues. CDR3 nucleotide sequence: TGTGCCAGCAGCTTTGGGCGGGGGGGGGAAGAGACCCAGTACTTC. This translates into CASSFGRGGEETQYF.

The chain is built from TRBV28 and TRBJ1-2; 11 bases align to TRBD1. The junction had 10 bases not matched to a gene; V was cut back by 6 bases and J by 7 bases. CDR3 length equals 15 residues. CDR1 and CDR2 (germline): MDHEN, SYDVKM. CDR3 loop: CASRGGGQGARGYTF. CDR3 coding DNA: TGTGCCAGCAGGGGGGGAGGACAGGGGGCTCGTGGCTACACCTTC.

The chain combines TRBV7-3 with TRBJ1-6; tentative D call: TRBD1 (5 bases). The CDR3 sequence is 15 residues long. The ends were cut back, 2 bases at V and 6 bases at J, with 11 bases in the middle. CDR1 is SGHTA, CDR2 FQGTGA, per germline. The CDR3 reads CASSLGAGSNSPLHF. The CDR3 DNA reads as TGTGCCAGCAGCTTAGGTGCAGGGTCTAATTCACCCCTCCACTTT.

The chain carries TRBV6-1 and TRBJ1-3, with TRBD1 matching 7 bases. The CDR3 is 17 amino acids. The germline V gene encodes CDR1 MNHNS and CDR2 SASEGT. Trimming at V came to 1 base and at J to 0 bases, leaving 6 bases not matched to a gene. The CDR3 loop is CASSEGTGTDSGNTIYF. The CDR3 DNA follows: TGTGCCAGCAGTGAAGGTACCGGGACAGACTCTGGAAACACCATATATTTT.

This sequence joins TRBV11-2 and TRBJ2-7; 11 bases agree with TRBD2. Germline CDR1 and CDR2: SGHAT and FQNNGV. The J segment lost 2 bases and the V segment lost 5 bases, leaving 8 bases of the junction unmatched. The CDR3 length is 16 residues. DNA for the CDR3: TGTGCCAGCAGCCTGACCGGGACTAGCGGCACCTACGAGCAGTACTTC. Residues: CASSLTGTSGTYEQYF.

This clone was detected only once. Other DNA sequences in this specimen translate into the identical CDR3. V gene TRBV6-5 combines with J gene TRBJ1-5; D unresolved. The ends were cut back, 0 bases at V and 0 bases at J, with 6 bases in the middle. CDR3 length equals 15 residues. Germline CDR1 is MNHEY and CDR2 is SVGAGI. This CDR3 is CASSYSRYSNQPQHF. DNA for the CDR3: TGTGCCAGCAGTTACTCCAGGTATAGCAATCAGCCCCAGCATTTT.

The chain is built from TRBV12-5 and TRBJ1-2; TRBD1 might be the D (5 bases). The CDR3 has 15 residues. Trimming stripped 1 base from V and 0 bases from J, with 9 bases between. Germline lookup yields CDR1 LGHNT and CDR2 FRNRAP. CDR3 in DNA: TGTGCTAGTGGTTTGGGGGGACTTTCTAACTATGGCTACACCTTC. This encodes CASGLGGLSNYGYTF.

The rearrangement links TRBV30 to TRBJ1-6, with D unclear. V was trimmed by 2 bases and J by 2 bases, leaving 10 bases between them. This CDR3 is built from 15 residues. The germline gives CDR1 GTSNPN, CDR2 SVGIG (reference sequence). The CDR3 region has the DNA TGTGCCTGGAGTTCTCAGGTGGCCTATAATTCACCCCTCCACTTT. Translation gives CAWSSQVAYNSPLHF.